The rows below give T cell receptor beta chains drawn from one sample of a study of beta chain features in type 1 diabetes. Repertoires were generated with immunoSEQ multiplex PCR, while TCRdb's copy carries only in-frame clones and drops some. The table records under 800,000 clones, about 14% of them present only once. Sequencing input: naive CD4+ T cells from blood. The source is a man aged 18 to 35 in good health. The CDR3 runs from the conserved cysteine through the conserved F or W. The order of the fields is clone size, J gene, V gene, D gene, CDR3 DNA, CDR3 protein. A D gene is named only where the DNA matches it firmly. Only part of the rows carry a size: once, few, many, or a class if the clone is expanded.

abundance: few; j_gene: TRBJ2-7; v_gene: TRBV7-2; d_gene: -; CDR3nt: TGTGCCAGCAGCCCTTACAAAACCTACGAGCAGTACTTC; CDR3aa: CASSPYKTYEQYF
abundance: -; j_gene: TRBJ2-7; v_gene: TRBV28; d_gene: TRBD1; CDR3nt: TGTGCCAGCGGAGACAGGGGCTACGAGCAGTACTTC; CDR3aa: CASGDRGYEQYF
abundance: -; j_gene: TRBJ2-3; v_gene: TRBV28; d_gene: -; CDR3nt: TGTGCCAGCAGCAAGACTCTGGATACGCAGTATTTT; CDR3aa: CASSKTLDTQYF
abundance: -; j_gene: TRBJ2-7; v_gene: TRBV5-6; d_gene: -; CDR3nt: TGTGCCAGCAGCTCTCTTCGCGAGCAGTACTTC; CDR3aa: CASSSLREQYF
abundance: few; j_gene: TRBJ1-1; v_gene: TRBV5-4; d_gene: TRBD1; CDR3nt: TGTGCCAGTTTTCACAGGGGGATGAACACTGAAGCTTTCTTT; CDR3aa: CASFHRGMNTEAFF
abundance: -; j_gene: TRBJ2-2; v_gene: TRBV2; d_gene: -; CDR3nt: TGTGCCAGCAGTGCTGAGCAACCGAACACCGGGGAGCTGTTTTTT; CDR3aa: CASSAEQPNTGELFF
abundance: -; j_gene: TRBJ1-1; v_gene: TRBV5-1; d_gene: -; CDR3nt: TGCGCCAGCAGCTTTGGGGGGAGCATCGACACTGAAGCTTTCTTT; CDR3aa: CASSFGGSIDTEAFF
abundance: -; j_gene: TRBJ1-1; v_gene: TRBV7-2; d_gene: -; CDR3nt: TGTGCCAGCAGCTTAGGAGGGGTCACTGAAGCTTTCTTT; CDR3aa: CASSLGGVTEAFF
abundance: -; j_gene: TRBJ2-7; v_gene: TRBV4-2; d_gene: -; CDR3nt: TGTGCCAGCAGCCAAGGCCAGGCCTACGAGCAGTACTTC; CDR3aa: CASSQGQAYEQYF
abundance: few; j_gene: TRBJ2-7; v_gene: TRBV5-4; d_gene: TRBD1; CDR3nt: TGTGCCAGCAGCTTGGTGGGGACAGGGCTGAAATACGAGCAGTACTTC; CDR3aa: CASSLVGTGLKYEQYF
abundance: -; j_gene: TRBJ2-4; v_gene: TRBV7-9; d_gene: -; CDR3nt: TGTGCCAGCAGCTTAAGGGTGGCTCCAAACATTCAGTACTTC; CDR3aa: CASSLRVAPNIQYF
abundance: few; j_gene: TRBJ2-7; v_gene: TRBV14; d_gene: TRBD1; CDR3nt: TGTGCCAGCAGTTACCGACAGGGGCGGTCCTACGAGCAGTACTTC; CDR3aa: CASSYRQGRSYEQYF
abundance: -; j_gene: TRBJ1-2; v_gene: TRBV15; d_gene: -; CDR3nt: TGTGCCACCAGCAGAGGTGGGGGAAACTATGGCTACACCTTC; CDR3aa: CATSRGGGNYGYTF
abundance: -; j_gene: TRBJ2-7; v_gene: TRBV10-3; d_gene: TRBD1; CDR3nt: TGTGCCATCAGTCCGCAGGGGGCCAACGAGCAGTACTTC; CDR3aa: CAISPQGANEQYF
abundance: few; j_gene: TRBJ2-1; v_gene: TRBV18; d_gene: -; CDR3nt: TGTGCCAGCTCACTCTCATTAGCGGCGTCCTACAATGAGCAGTTCTTC; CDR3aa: CASSLSLAASYNEQFF
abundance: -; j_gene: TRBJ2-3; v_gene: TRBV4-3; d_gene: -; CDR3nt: TGCGCCAGCAGCCAAGAAGGGGGGGCGGGGGCCGCAGATACGCAGTATTTT; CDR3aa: CASSQEGGAGAADTQYF
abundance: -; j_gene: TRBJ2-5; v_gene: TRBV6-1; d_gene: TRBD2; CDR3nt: TGTGCCAGCAGTGAACAACTAGCGGGGGGCCAAGAGACCCAGTACTTC; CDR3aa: CASSEQLAGGQETQYF
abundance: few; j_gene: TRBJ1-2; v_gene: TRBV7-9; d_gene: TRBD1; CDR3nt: TGTGCCAGCAGCTCCCGACAGGGATGGAATGGCTACACCTTC; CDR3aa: CASSSRQGWNGYTF
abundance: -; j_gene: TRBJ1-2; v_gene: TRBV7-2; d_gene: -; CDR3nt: TGTGCCAGCAGCTTAGAGGCTGGAGGCTACACCTTC; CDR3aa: CASSLEAGGYTF
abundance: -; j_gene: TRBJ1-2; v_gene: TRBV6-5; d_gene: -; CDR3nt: TGTGCCAGCAGACCAAATAGGGGTGGCTATGGCTACACCTTC; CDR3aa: CASRPNRGGYGYTF
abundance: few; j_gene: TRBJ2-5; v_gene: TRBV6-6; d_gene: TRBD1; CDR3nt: TGTGCCAGCCGCAGGGGGCGGCAAGAGACCCAGTACTTC; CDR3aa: CASRRGRQETQYF
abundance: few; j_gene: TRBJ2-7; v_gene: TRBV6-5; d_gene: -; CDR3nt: TGTGCCAGCAGTTACAAAGCAGTCGGACCCTACGAGCAGTACTTC; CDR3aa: CASSYKAVGPYEQYF
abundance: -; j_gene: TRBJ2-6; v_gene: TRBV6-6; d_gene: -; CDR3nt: TGTGCCAGCAGTTACTCCAGTTCTGGGGCCAACGTCCTGACTTTC; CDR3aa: CASSYSSSGANVLTF
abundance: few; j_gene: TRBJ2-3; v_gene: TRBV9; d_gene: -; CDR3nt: TGTGCCAGCAGCGTGACACCTACTAGCACAGATACGCAGTATTTT; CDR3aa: CASSVTPTSTDTQYF
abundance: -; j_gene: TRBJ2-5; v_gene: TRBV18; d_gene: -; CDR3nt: TGTGCCAGCTCAGGGTCGTCTTTCCAAGAGACCCAGTACTTC; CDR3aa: CASSGSSFQETQYF
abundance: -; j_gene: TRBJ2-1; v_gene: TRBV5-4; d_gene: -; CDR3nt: TGTGCCAGCAGCTTGGGTGGGCTAAGCTCCTACAATGAGCAGTTCTTC; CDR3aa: CASSLGGLSSYNEQFF
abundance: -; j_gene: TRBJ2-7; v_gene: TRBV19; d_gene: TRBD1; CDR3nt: TGTGCCAGTAACCGACAGGGAATCGAGCAGTACTTC; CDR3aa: CASNRQGIEQYF
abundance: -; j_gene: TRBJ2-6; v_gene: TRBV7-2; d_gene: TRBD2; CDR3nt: TGTGCCAGCAGCTGGCCTCGGGGGGCTGGGGCCAACGTCCTGACTTTC; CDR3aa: CASSWPRGAGANVLTF
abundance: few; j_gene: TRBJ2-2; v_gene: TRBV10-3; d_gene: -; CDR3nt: TGTGCCATCAGTGAACTAGGGGGTACCGGGGAGCTGTTTTTT; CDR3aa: CAISELGGTGELFF
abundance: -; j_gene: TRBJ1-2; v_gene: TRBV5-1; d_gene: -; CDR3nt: TGCGCCAGCAGCTTGTTTGGGGATGGCTACACCTTC; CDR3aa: CASSLFGDGYTF
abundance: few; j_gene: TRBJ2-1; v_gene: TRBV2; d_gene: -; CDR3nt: TGTGCCAGCAGTGAGGTAGGGGGTAATGAGCAGTTCTTC; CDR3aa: CASSEVGGNEQFF
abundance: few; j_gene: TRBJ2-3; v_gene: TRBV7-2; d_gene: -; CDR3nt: TGTGCCAGCAGCGTTCGGGCTAAAAGGAGAACAGATACGCAGTATTTT; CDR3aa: CASSVRAKRRTDTQYF
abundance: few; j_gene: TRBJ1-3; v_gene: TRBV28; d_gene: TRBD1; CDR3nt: TGTGCCAGCGGCTTATCAGGGACAGCCTCTGGAAACACCATATATTTT; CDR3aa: CASGLSGTASGNTIYF
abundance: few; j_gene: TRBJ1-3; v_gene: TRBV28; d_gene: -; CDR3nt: TGTGCCAGCATGGGCTCCTCCGGCTCTGGAAACACCATATATTTT; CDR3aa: CASMGSSGSGNTIYF
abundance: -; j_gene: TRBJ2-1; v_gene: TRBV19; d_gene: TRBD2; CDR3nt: TGTGCCAGTACCACTGCCGGGACTAGCGGGATGTACAATGAGCAGTTCTTC; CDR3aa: CASTTAGTSGMYNEQFF
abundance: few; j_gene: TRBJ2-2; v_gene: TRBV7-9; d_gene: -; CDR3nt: TGTGCCAGCAGCTTATCCGGTGGGGAGCTGTTTTTT; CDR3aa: CASSLSGGELFF
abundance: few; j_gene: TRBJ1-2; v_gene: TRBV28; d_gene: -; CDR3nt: TGTGCCAGCAGTTTGCCAGCGAGGCGCTATGGCTACACCTTC; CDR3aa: CASSLPARRYGYTF
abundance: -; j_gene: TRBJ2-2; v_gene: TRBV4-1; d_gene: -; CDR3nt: TGCGCCAGCAGCCGGACCGTGAGTTCGGACGTGAACACCGGGGAGCTGTTTTTT; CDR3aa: CASSRTVSSDVNTGELFF